This entry concerns a single T cell receptor (beta chain). One end of the junction varies from germline; a read error may be responsible. These data belong to a study of cytomegalovirus exposure and HLA in healthy donors. Primers: 60 Vbeta forward and 13 Jbeta reverse. Clones were read by immunoSEQ multiplex PCR, and TCRdb kept only the in-frame ones, dropping some. This repertoire shows about 190,000 clones, 70% to 75% found once; its top ten account for about 4.6%. The CDR3 extends over 15 amino acids. Germline V CDR1 and CDR2: SEHNR, FQNEAQ (reference sequence). The clonotype originates from a young man in good health and CMV-seropositive. This chain connects TRBV7-9 to TRBJ1-5, with 7 nucleotides matching TRBD1. The specimen was PBMCs. The CDR3 protein is CSSSATGNKNQPQHF. The CDR3 nucleotides read TGTTCCAGCAGCGCGACAGGGAATAAGAATCAGCCCCAGCATTTT.